What follows are 17 T cell receptor beta chains derived from one specimen sequenced in a study of cytotoxic CD8 clonotypes in ibrutinib-treated CLL. Measured with immunoSEQ multiplex PCR; TCRdb has only the in-frame clones, and not every one. The table records about 120,000 clones, under 70% of them present only once. This specimen was PBMCs, taken after 24 months of ibrutinib treatment. The receptor source for this set is a human donor with chronic lymphocytic leukemia.

V usage is TRBV4-2 and J usage is TRBJ2-1, with 10 bases aligning to TRBD1. CDR3 length: 14 residues. V shed 1 base, J shed 8 bases, and the junction held 2 bases outside the gene matches. Germline V gene data show CDR1 as LGHNA and CDR2 as YNFKEQ. The CDR3 DNA sequence: TGTGCCAGCAGCCAAGTGACAGGGGGCGATGAGCAGTTCTTC. As protein: CASSQVTGGDEQFF.

This CDR3 reads CASVEGGSYNSPLHF. CDR3 nucleotide sequence: TGTGCCTCGGTAGAGGGTGGCTCCTATAATTCACCCCTCCACTTT. V is TRBV30 and J is TRBJ1-6, with D hard to call. There are 15 residues in the CDR3. CDR1 and CDR2 from the germline V gene are GTSNPN and SVGIG (reference sequence). Trimming cost V 7 bases and J 0 bases, with 13 bases left between them.

The chain uses TRBV30 and TRBJ2-1, with D perhaps TRBD2 (6 bases). This CDR3 has 11 residues. Trimming cost V 5 bases and J 8 bases, with 10 bases left between them. Germline CDR1 is GTSNPN and CDR2 is SVGIG (reference sequence). CDR3: CAWGGLYEQFF. Written as DNA, the CDR3 is TGTGCCTGGGGGGGACTTTATGAGCAGTTCTTC.

V is TRBV6-5 and J is TRBJ2-7; possible D gene TRBD2, 7 bases. The CDR3 spans 15 residues. V dropped 5 bases and J dropped 3 bases, with 17 bases sitting between them. The germline CDR1 and CDR2 sequences are MNHEY and SVGAGI. CDR3 sequence reads: CASSPLAGAYYEQYF. The CDR3 DNA is TGTGCCAGCAGTCCTCTCGCGGGGGCCTACTACGAGCAGTACTTC.

The chain combines TRBV5-1 with TRBJ2-1, with 16 nucleotides matching TRBD2. The germline V gene has CDR1 SGHRS and CDR2 YFSETQ. V lost 4 bases to trimming and J lost 6 bases; unmatched junction nucleotides: 7. The CDR3 spans 17 residues. The CDR3 spells CASSTGLAGGKANEQFF. The CDR3 coding sequence is TGCGCCAGCAGCACGGGACTAGCGGGGGGGAAAGCCAATGAGCAGTTCTTC.

The chain links TRBV7-9 to TRBJ1-1; perhaps TRBD1 as D (6 bases). This CDR3 region has 13 residues. Trimming took 5 bases from V and 1 from J, leaving 8 bases between them. CDR1 SEHNR and CDR2 FQNEAQ come from the germline V gene (reference sequence). DNA for the CDR3: TGTGCCAGCAGCGGGGACAAGAACACTGAAGCTTTCTTT. Translated, it gives CASSGDKNTEAFF. Using reference TRBV7-9 and TRBJ1-1 for the parts outside the CDR3, the full variable domain is DTGVSQNPRHKITKRGQNVTFRCDPISEHNRLYWYRQTLGQGPEFLTYFQNEAQLEKSRLLSDRFSAERPKGSFSTLEIQRTEQGDSAMYLCASSGDKNTEAFFGQGTRLTVV.

This sequence joins TRBV5-1 and TRBJ2-2; D is uncertain. The CDR3 runs to 15 residues. V shed 3 bases and J shed 1 base, with 10 bases lying between them. Germline CDR1 reads SGHRS; CDR2 reads YFSETQ. The CDR3 coding sequence is TGCGCCAGCAGCTCCACTTCCCTGAACACCGGGGAGCTGTTTTTT. It yields the protein CASSSTSLNTGELFF.

For the CDR3, the DNA is TGTGCCAGCAGCGTATCGGGGATAAGGGAGCAGTACTTC. The encoded protein is CASSVSGIREQYF. The chain uses TRBV9 and TRBJ2-7; tentatively, D is TRBD2 (5 bases). Germline V gene data show CDR1 as SGDLS and CDR2 as YYNGEE. V was shortened by 1 base and J by 7 bases, with 12 bases between the two germline ends. This CDR3 comprises 13 residues.

V usage is TRBV9 and J usage is TRBJ2-2; weak D call: TRBD2 (5 bases). The germline V gene has CDR1 SGDLS and CDR2 YYNGEE. This CDR3 spans 15 amino acids. V lost 0 bases and J lost 7, with 13 bases in between. The CDR3 DNA is TGTGCCAGCAGCGTAGTGCTGGGAAGCGGCGGGGAGCTGTTTTTT. It yields the protein CASSVVLGSGGELFF.

This clone turned up a few times. The rearrangement uses TRBV6-1 and TRBJ1-5; D unresolved. Per the germline V gene, CDR1 is MNHNS and CDR2 is SASEGT. V shed 8 bases and J shed 5 bases, with 7 bases lying between them. This CDR3 has 11 amino acids. This CDR3 reads CASSTDQPQHF. CDR3 coding DNA: TGTGCCAGCTCTACAGATCAGCCCCAGCATTTT.

At least ten counts were recorded for this clone. This chain uses TRBV7-9 with TRBJ2-5; 9 nucleotides align to TRBD1. The CDR3 is 14 amino acids. The germline CDR1 and CDR2 sequences are SEHNR and FQNEAQ (reference sequence). Trimming removed 5 bases from V and 5 bases from J; junction bases left unmatched: 6. In DNA form, the CDR3 reads TGTGCCAGCAGCAGAACAGGGGGCCGGGAGACCCAGTACTTC. Its translation: CASSRTGGRETQYF.

V and J are TRBV5-1 and TRBJ2-7; tentatively, D is TRBD2 (5 bases). CDR1 and CDR2 from the germline V gene are SGHRS and YFSETQ. The CDR3 consists of 15 residues. With 3 bases removed from V and 3 bases from J, the gap between germline ends came to 16 bases. The CDR3 region is CASSWLGGSDYEQYF. The CDR3 region has the DNA TGCGCCAGCAGCTGGCTCGGAGGCTCCGACTACGAGCAGTACTTC.

This clone has a handful of counts. The CDR3 bases are TGTGCCAGCACTCTCCGGGACCCCTCTATGAGGGGCTACACCTTC. This gives the protein CASTLRDPSMRGYTF. This sequence joins TRBV7-2 and TRBJ1-2, with D possibly TRBD1 on 5 matching bases. V was cut by 7 bases and J by 8 bases, with 23 bases left in between. There are 15 residues in the CDR3. Germline CDR1 is SGHTA and CDR2 is FQGNSA.

The chain is built from TRBV27 and TRBJ2-3, with TRBD2 matching 7 bases. The CDR3 is made up of 17 amino acids. V shed 7 bases and J 5 bases; nucleotides not matched to a gene: 18. Germline CDR1 is MNHEY and CDR2 is SMNVEV (reference sequence). For the CDR3, the DNA is TGTGCCAGCACAACCGGTGGGGGGACTACCACTCGAGATACGCAGTATTTT. It encodes CASTTGGGTTTRDTQYF.

This clone was seen a few times. This chain links TRBV18 with TRBJ2-7, with a tentative D call TRBD1 (6 bases). V lost 6 bases, J lost 5 bases, and 23 bases lay in between. Germline CDR1 and CDR2: KGHSH and LQKENI. CDR3 length: 16 residues. CDR3 amino acids: CASSHPGTKVANEQYF. The CDR3 nucleotides read TGTGCCAGCTCGCACCCCGGGACAAAAGTGGCCAACGAGCAGTACTTC.

This sequence joins TRBV29-1 and TRBJ2-1; D remains ambiguous. Deletions cut 3 bases from V and 1 base from J, with 7 bases between. The germline V gene encodes CDR1 SQVTM and CDR2 ANQGSEA. The CDR3 runs to 13 residues. The CDR3 region has the DNA TGCAGCGTTGATACCGATTCCTACAATGAGCAGTTCTTC. Encoded protein: CSVDTDSYNEQFF.

This chain's CDR3 is CASSEWHDSNQPQHF. The CDR3 region has the DNA TGTGCCAGCAGTGAATGGCACGATAGCAATCAGCCCCAGCATTTT. This sequence joins TRBV6-1 and TRBJ1-5; D is uncertain. The germline V gene encodes CDR1 MNHNS and CDR2 SASEGT. The CDR3 is made up of 15 amino acids. The V end lost 2 bases, the J end lost 0 bases, and 8 bases lay between the germline ends.